This T cell receptor beta chain was captured by sequencing in a study of shared clonotypes between healthy human individuals. Study outcomes and limitations: A generally larger estimated richness was seen in naive subsets than in memory subsets. An anticipated effect of sequencing depth on clonotype sharing among donors was recognized.

The V gene lost 4 bases and the J gene lost 4 bases, with 8 bases spanning the gap. Germline V gives CDR1 SGHVS, CDR2 FNYEAQ. This CDR3 is built from 13 residues. Comments on this clone: Its antigen is as yet unknown.

Each replicate PCR on the sorted subsets used approximately 200 ng DNA (roughly 32,000 T cell genomes). Produced via immunoSEQ multiplex PCR; TCRdb's table is partial and in-frame only. The top ten clones hold about 0.36% of a sample with approximately 2,000,000 clones, 85% to 95% of them seen once. The specimen was naive CD4+ T cells from PBMCs. As for subset: CD45RA+ positively selected. The rearrangement links TRBV7-6 to TRBJ2-1; possible D gene TRBD2, 6 bases. The source of this sequence is a man aged 18 to 30 in good health. Some clones in this sample may be carry-over from other donors' samples. DNA of the CDR3: TGTGCCAGCAGCTCTAGCGCATACAATGAGCAGTTCTTC. Translated: CASSSSAYNEQFF.